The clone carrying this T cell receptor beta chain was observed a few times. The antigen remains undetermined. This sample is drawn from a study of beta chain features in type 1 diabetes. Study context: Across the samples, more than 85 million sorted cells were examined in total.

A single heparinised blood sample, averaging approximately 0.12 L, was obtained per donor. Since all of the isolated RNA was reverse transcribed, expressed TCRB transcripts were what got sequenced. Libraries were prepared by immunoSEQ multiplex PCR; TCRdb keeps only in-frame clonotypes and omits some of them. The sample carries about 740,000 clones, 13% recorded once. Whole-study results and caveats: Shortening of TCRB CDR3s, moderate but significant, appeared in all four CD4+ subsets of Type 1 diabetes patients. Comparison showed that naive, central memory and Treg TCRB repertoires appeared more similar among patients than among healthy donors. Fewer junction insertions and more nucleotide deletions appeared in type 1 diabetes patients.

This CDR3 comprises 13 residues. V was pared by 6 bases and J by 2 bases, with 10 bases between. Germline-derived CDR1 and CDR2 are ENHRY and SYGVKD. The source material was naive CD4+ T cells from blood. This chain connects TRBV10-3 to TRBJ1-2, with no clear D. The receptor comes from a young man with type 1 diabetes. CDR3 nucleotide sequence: TGTGCCATCAGAAACAAAAACAACTATGGCTACACCTTC. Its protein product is CAIRNKNNYGYTF.